What follows are 20 T cell receptor beta chains derived from one specimen sequenced in a study of cytomegalovirus exposure and HLA in healthy donors. The PCR used 60 Vbeta and 13 Jbeta primers. The table came from immunoSEQ multiplex PCR; TCRdb's copy has only in-frame clones and leaves some out. The sample totals tens of thousands of clones. The sequenced material came from PBMCs. Receptors were obtained from a woman aged 55-69 years in good health and CMV-seronegative.

The chain carries TRBV4-3 and TRBJ2-7; the match to TRBD2 covers 8 bases. This CDR3 has 16 residues. Germline V gene sequence: CDR1 LGHNA, CDR2 YSLEER. The V segment lost 0 bases and the J segment 3 bases; nucleotides outside the gene matches: 7. The CDR3: CASSQDTAGVIYEQYF. The DNA for the CDR3 is TGCGCCAGCAGCCAAGATACAGCGGGAGTCATCTACGAGCAGTACTTC.

The chain carries TRBV4-3 and TRBJ2-6, with a possible D match to TRBD1 (6 bases). The CDR3 length is 17 residues. Germline assignment: CDR1 LGHNA and CDR2 YSLEER. Trimming removed 4 bases at V and 3 bases at J, with 16 bases between. The DNA for the CDR3 is TGCGCCAGCAGCCTCGGGATAACAGGGTTTGGGGCCAACGTCCTGACTTTC. It is translated as CASSLGITGFGANVLTF.

The genes are TRBV18 and TRBJ2-7; D might be TRBD2 (6 bases). Trimming shortened V by 0 bases and J by 3 bases, and 12 bases separated the two germline ends. The germline gives CDR1 KGHSH, CDR2 LQKENI. This CDR3 has 15 residues. The CDR3 bases are TGTGCCAGCTCACCACCGTCGCGGGAACGCTACGAGCAGTACTTC. The encoded protein is CASSPPSRERYEQYF.

This chain connects TRBV7-9 to TRBJ1-1; 9 nucleotides agree with TRBD1. Trimming removed 4 bases from V and 0 bases from J; junction bases left unmatched: 3. Per the germline V gene, CDR1 is SEHNR and CDR2 is FQNEAQ (reference sequence). CDR3 size: 15 residues. The CDR3 loop is CASSSRQGVNTEAFF. Here the CDR3 DNA reads TGTGCCAGCAGCTCGAGACAGGGGGTGAACACTGAAGCTTTCTTT.

Here the CDR3 reads CASSQGGQGARNTGELFF. The CDR3 bases are TGCGCCAGCAGCCAAGGGGGACAGGGGGCGCGGAACACCGGGGAGCTGTTTTTT. This chain joins TRBV4-1 and TRBJ2-2, with 12 nucleotides matching TRBD1. V shed 1 base, J shed 1 base, and the junction held 4 bases outside the gene matches. There are 18 residues in the CDR3. Germline V gene data show CDR1 as MGHRA and CDR2 as YSYEKL.

The rearrangement joins TRBV2 to TRBJ2-5; the D is unclear. The DNA end lines up better with TRBJ2-7; the J call may be wrong. Germline lookup yields CDR1 SNHLY and CDR2 FYNNEI. The CDR3 runs to 13 residues. CDR3 coding DNA: TGTGCCAGCAGTGATGGCAGGCCCTACGAGCAGTACTTC. This codes for CASSDGRPYEQYF.

The chain uses TRBV7-6 and TRBJ2-1, with 8 bases aligning to TRBD2. Germline CDR1 reads SGHVS; CDR2 reads FNYEAQ. J lost 7 bases, V lost 1 base, and 6 bases had no gene match. The CDR3 totals 15 residues. This chain's CDR3 is CASSLEAGGRNEQFF. In nucleotides, the CDR3 is TGTGCCAGCAGCTTAGAGGCGGGAGGTCGGAATGAGCAGTTCTTC. Drawing the rest from reference TRBV7-6 and TRBJ2-1, the complete variable domain is GAGVSQSPRYKVTKRGQDVALRCDPISGHVSLYWYRQALGQGPEFLTYFNYEAQQDKSGLPNDRFSAERPEGSISTLTIQRTEQRDSAMYRCASSLEAGGRNEQFFGPGTRLTVL.

The genes are TRBV2 and TRBJ2-7; D gene unclear. Trimming took off 6 bases at V and 2 bases at J, with 14 bases between the two ends. The V gene's germline CDR1 is SNHLY and CDR2 FYNNEI. This CDR3 comprises 14 residues. In DNA form, the CDR3 reads TGTGCCAGCAGGAGACCCGGAACTACCTACGAGCAGTACTTC. Amino acid sequence: CASRRPGTTYEQYF.

V is TRBV5-1 and J is TRBJ2-1; maybe TRBD2 (5 bases). The CDR3 is 13 residues long. From germline, CDR1 is SGHRS and CDR2 YFSETQ. Trimming removed 8 bases at V and 5 bases at J, with 14 bases between. The CDR3 is CASKPGEDNEQFF. DNA of the CDR3: TGCGCCAGTAAGCCCGGGGAAGACAATGAGCAGTTCTTC.

This chain uses TRBV7-8 with TRBJ1-1, with D tentatively TRBD1 (5 bases). The length of the CDR3 is 16 residues. CDR1 is SGHVS, CDR2 FQNEAQ, per germline. Trimming pared 3 bases from V and 1 base from J, leaving 15 bases between. DNA for the CDR3: TGTGCCAGCAGCTTCGATTCAGGGATCCGGAACACTGAAGCTTTCTTT. Its translation: CASSFDSGIRNTEAFF. Full variable domain (missing parts from reference TRBV7-8 and TRBJ1-1): GAGVSQSPRYKVAKRGQDVALRCDPISGHVSLFWYQQALGQGPEFLTYFQNEAQLDKSGLPSDRFFAERPEGSVSTLKIQRTQQEDSAVYLCASSFDSGIRNTEAFFGQGTRLTVV.

The chain couples TRBV18 to TRBJ2-6; TRBD1 might be the D (6 bases). CDR1 KGHSH and CDR2 LQKENI come from the germline V gene. Deletions cut 1 base from V and 2 bases from J, with 18 bases between. This CDR3 has 19 residues. DNA for the CDR3: TGTGCCAGCTCACCACGTGACGCGTCTGAGGGGGCTGGGGCCAACGTCCTGACTTTC. It specifies CASSPRDASEGAGANVLTF.

The chain links TRBV28 to TRBJ2-3; TRBD2 agrees at 12 bases. The V and J ends lost 6 bases and 4 bases, in that order; junction bases with no gene match: 14. Per the germline V gene, CDR1 is MDHEN and CDR2 is SYDVKM. This CDR3 is 18 amino acids long. The DNA of the CDR3 is TGTGCCAGCAGGAATGATCTAGCGGGAGGGCGTGATGCAGATACGCAGTATTTT. This gives the protein CASRNDLAGGRDADTQYF.

The J gene is TRBJ1-1, the V gene TRBV7-8; TRBD1 agrees at 12 bases. The CDR3 is made up of 14 amino acids. V lost 3 bases to trimming and J lost 6 bases; unmatched junction nucleotides: 2. Germline loops: CDR1 SGHVS, CDR2 FQNEAQ. CDR3 DNA sequence: TGTGCCAGCAGCTTCCGGGACAGGGGGCCTGAAGCTTTCTTT. It specifies CASSFRDRGPEAFF.

Details on this clone: The same CDR3 can be traced to other DNA sequences in this sample. V and J are TRBV6-5 and TRBJ2-7; TRBD2 matches 10 bases. The CDR3 runs 15 residues. Germline CDR1 reads MNHEY; CDR2 reads SVGAGI. Germline trimming cut 2 bases from V and 3 bases from J; bases unmatched to any gene: 4. In DNA, the CDR3 is TGTGCCAGCAGTTACAGGGCTAGCGGGAGCTACGAGCAGTACTTC. It is translated as CASSYRASGSYEQYF.

This chain joins TRBV30 and TRBJ2-2, with unresolved D. The CDR3 is made up of 16 amino acids. V was shortened by 2 bases and J by 2 bases, with 15 bases between the two germline ends. Germline assignment: CDR1 GTSNPN and CDR2 SVGIG (reference sequence). CDR3 in amino acids: CAWSTKQLTNTGELFF. As DNA, the CDR3 is TGTGCCTGGAGTACCAAACAGCTTACAAACACCGGGGAGCTGTTTTTT.

V usage is TRBV5-1 and J usage is TRBJ2-2, with a possible D match to TRBD1 (7 bases). Trimming took 4 bases from V and 1 from J, leaving 14 bases between them. Germline lookup yields CDR1 SGHRS and CDR2 YFSETQ. This CDR3 spans 16 amino acids. CDR3 DNA sequence: TGCGCCAGCAGCGCTCAGGGGGGCCAGAACACCGGGGAGCTGTTTTTT. Amino acids: CASSAQGGQNTGELFF.

The gene calls are TRBV2 and TRBJ2-7; 7 nucleotides line up with TRBD1. This CDR3 region has 13 residues. CDR1 and CDR2 (germline): SNHLY, FYNNEI. V lost 5 bases to trimming and J lost 10 bases; unmatched junction nucleotides: 11. CDR3: CASSRENRGYQYF. In nucleotides, the CDR3 is TGTGCCAGCAGTAGAGAAAACAGGGGATACCAGTACTTC.

The chain couples TRBV6-1 to TRBJ2-2, with D possibly being TRBD1 (6 bases). Trimming removed 1 base at V and 2 bases at J, with 8 bases between. Germline V gene lookup returns CDR1 MNHNS and CDR2 SASEGT. The CDR3 totals 15 residues. CDR3 DNA sequence: TGTGCCAGCAGTGAAGGGACAGTAAACACCGGGGAGCTGTTTTTT. Translation gives CASSEGTVNTGELFF.

V gene TRBV4-3 combines with J gene TRBJ1-2, with TRBD1 matching over 7 bases. The CDR3 consists of 12 residues. V shed 5 bases and J 7 bases; nucleotides not matched to a gene: 4. Germline values: CDR1 LGHNA, CDR2 YSLEER. The DNA of the CDR3 is TGCGCCAGCAGCTACCAGGGGGGTGGCTACACCTTC. It encodes CASSYQGGGYTF.

This chain joins TRBV11-2 and TRBJ1-2; D gene uncertain. V was shortened by 6 bases and J by 5 bases, with 7 bases between the two germline ends. Germline CDR1 and CDR2: SGHAT and FQNNGV. This CDR3 region has 11 residues. The CDR3 reads CASRQNYGYTF. DNA for the CDR3: TGTGCCAGCAGACAGAATTATGGCTACACCTTC. The full variable domain, with the rest looked up from reference TRBV11-2 and TRBJ1-2, is EAGVAQSPRYKIIEKRQSVAFWCNPISGHATLYWYQQILGQGPKLLIQFQNNGVVDDSQLPKDRFSAERLKGVDSTLKIQPAKLEDSAVYLCASRQNYGYTFGSGTRLTVV.